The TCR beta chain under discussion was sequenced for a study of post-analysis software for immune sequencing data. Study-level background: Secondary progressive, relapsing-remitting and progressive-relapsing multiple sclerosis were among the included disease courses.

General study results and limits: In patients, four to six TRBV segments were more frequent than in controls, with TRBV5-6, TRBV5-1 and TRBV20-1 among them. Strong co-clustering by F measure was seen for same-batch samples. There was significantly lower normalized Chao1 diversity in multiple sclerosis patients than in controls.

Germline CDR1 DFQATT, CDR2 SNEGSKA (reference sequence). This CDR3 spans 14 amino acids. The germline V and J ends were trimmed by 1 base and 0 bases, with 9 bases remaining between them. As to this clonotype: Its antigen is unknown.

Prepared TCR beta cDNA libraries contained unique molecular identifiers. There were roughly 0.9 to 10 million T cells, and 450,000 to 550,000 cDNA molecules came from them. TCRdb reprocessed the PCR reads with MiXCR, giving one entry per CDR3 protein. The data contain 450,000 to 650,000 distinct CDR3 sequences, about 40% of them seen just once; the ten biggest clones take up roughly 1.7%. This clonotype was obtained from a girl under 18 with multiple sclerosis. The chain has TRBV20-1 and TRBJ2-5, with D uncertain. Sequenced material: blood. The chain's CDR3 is CSARAGGNQETQYF. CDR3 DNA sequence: TGCAGTGCTAGAGCCGGCGGCAACCAAGAGACCCAGTACTTC.